The clone carrying this T cell receptor (beta chain) was observed at least ten times. What it binds is unknown. This entry is derived from a study of neurological immune-mediated disorders. Notes on the study in general: The study found no CDR3 amino acid sequences shared by expanded clones across subjects, suggesting private repertoires in all groups.

Time point denoted: longitudinal time-point 2. The cDNA was generated through 5'RACE incorporating 10-nucleotide random UMIs. One entry per CDR3 protein results from TCRdb running MiXCR on the 5' RACE reads. The table includes approximately 82,000 distinct CDR3 sequences, under 15% detected once. The clonotype was recovered from a female donor with HTLV-1-associated myelopathy (HAM/TSP). Sequenced material: PBMCs.

Here the CDR3 reads CASSRTPPEPQHF. The CDR3 coding sequence is TGCGCCAGCAGCCGGACACCTCCTGAGCCCCAGCATTTT. This sequence joins TRBV5-1 and TRBJ1-5; maybe TRBD1 (5 bases). The CDR3 extends over 13 amino acids. Trimming pared 4 bases from V and 8 bases from J, leaving 13 bases between. Germline CDR1 and CDR2: SGHRS and YFSETQ.